This TCR beta chain was found in a study of T cells in Graves' hyperthyroidism and ophthalmopathy. Study overall: It was at initial diagnosis, before any treatment, that peripheral blood was collected.

The CDR3 has 13 residues. V gave up 0 bases and J gave up 4 bases, with 7 bases separating them. The germline CDR1 and CDR2 sequences are SGHDN and FVKESK. The investigators amplified TCR beta CDR3 regions from RNA transcripts. A first-round RT-PCR of the TCR CDR3 used the HTBI primer set. TCRdb reprocessed the multiplex PCR reads with MiXCR, giving one entry per CDR3 protein. Found here are approximately 300,000 distinct CDR3 sequences, less than 20% of them singletons; the top ten hold under 45%. The sequence came from a middle-aged man with Graves' ophthalmopathy. The chain joins TRBV14 to TRBJ2-7; no clear D gene. The sample consisted of blood. CDR3 DNA sequence: TGTGCCAGCAGCCAAGAGTTCCAATACGAGCAGTACTTC. This encodes CASSQEFQYEQYF.